This T cell receptor beta chain comes out of a study of blood T cell repertoires in COVID-19. Study at large: Sites in the United States, Italy and Spain provided acute and convalescent COVID-19 samples. T cells, B-cell-depleted T cells, or PBMCs provided the cDNA or gDNA that served as material.

The Seattle patients joined while their infection was active and were tracked longitudinally afterward. The CDR3 runs 15 residues. The junction had 6 bases not matched to a gene; V was cut back by 1 base and J by 5 bases. CDR1 and CDR2 from the germline V gene are SGHRS and YFSETQ. Only in-frame clones appear in the TCRdb table, and some are missing; sequencing was by immunoSEQ multiplex PCR. The table includes some 360,000 clones, roughly nine tenths detected once. Input material: peripheral blood. The source of this sequence is a woman aged 55 to 70 with COVID-19, enrolled during active disease. This chain uses TRBV5-1 with TRBJ2-5, with 9 bases lining up with TRBD1. CDR3 residues: CASSLWTGAGETQYF. CDR3 in DNA: TGCGCCAGCAGCTTGTGGACAGGGGCTGGGGAGACCCAGTACTTC.